This TCR beta chain was documented in a study of stem cell transplantation in POMP-related autoinflammatory disease (dated by TCRdb to about 2021). With respect to the entire study: It was hypothesized that MHC class I-dependent CD8+ T-cell differentiation and positive selection are impaired by defective thymoproteasomes, resulting in skewing of the TRB repertoire. Prior to transplant, the patients had CD4+ naive T-cell skewing, low CD8+ T-cell proportions, and decreased T-cell cytokine secretion. The effect of POMP deficiency on T-cell receptor beta repertoire diversity and CDR3 characteristics was assessed using high-throughput TRB sequencing. Overall study results and their limits: PRAID patients showed a restricted number of unique TRB V-J gene pairings. The trend toward lower diversity and increased clonality in PRAID patients was statistically significant only for regulatory T cells. Across all analyzed T-cell subsets, PRAID patients tended toward lower TRB diversity and higher clonality.

Library generation was performed with the immunoSEQ multiplex PCR assay. Per the original workflow: Repertoire diversity was quantified with Shannon entropy, accounting for clonal size distribution. The Gini-Simpson index (Simpson_1-D) served as the measure of how unequally clonotypes were distributed. TCRdb took this table from immuneACCESS and kept in-frame rearrangements with V and J called. Such tables lack part of the clones; where checked against another copy, unresolved V genes explain under half of the gap, and the rest is unexplained. That table furnishes V, J and clone size, whereas the DNA furnished D and trimming. Across this sample there are 30,000 or so clones, with about 86% seen only once. The top ten clones comprise over 0.6% of the sample. CDR3 length: 16 amino acids, cysteine to phenylalanine. The sequence is cut down to CDR3 DNA, 48 bases in frame from base 1. V is clipped by 6 bases and J by 3 bases, and the sequence between their germline boundaries is 20 bases long. Per the germline V gene (reference sequence), SEHNR is the CDR1 and FQNEAQ is the CDR2.

The time point label on this specimen signifies: before hematopoietic stem cell transplant. PRAID was a condition in which autoinflammation came alongside prominent immunodeficiency. T-cell subsets (conventional T cells, CD8+ T cells, regulatory T cells, T follicular helper cells) were sorted before TRB sequencing. Regarding this clone: Its antigen is still unknown. Base qualities are not recorded, but no much larger clone differs from it by a single base.

Recombination joined TRBV7-9 with TRBJ1-1; TRBD1 is a possible D gene, resting on 6 matching bases. The sequence was obtained from a human donor with POMP-related autoinflammation and immune dysregulation (PRAID). The sequencing here drew on CD4+ T cells from PBMCs, taken before stem cell transplantation. The DNA reads as follows: TGTGCCAGCAGTTCGACACAGGGACGGGGGTACACTGAAGCTTTCTTT. It translates to CASSSTQGRGYTEAFF.